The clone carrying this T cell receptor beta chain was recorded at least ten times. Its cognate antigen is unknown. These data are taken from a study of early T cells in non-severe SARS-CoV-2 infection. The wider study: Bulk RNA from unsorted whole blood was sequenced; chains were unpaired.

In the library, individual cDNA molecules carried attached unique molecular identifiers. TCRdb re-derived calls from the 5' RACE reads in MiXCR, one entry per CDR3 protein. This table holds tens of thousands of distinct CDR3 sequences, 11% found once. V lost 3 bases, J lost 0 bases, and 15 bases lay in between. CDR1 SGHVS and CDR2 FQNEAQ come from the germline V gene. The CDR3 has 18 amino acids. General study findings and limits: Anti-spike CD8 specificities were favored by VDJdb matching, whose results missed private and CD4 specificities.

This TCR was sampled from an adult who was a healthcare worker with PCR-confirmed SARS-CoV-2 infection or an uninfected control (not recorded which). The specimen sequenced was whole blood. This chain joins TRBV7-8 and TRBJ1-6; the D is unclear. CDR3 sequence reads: CASSLGGLGGSYNSPLHF. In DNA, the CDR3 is TGTGCCAGCAGCTTGGGAGGACTGGGAGGCTCCTATAATTCACCCCTCCACTTT.